The clone carrying this T cell receptor beta chain was observed at least ten times. Antigen: not known. Library preparation (for TCRbeta) was performed with unique molecular identifiers. TCRdb re-called the PCR reads through MiXCR, storing one row per CDR3 protein. The sample has about 70,000 distinct CDR3 sequences, approximately 10% seen once; the top ten hold 13%. Germline CDR1 DFQATT, CDR2 SNEGSKA (reference sequence). V was pared by 4 bases and J by 0 bases, with 10 bases between. The CDR3 contains 13 residues. The data stem from a study of T-cell reconstitution after alpha-beta-depleted transplantation in children. Regarding the study as a whole: Day-60 TCRbeta diversity that was high in some patients was derived from surviving recipient T cells and thymic progenitors. T-cell counts and diversity were attributed mostly to newly produced T cells one year after transplant. About two months after transplant, alpha-beta T cells reportedly came from several hundred expanded graft clones.

The chain links TRBV20-1 to TRBJ2-7; possible D gene TRBD1, 5 bases. Sequencing was performed on PBMCs, taken before TCRalphabeta/CD19-depleted stem cell transplant. The clonotype originates from a boy aged 5 to 17 with acute myeloid leukemia, due to receive a stem cell transplant. The CDR3 is CSAISGNSYEQYF. CDR3 bases: TGCAGTGCTATATCAGGGAACTCCTACGAGCAGTACTTC.